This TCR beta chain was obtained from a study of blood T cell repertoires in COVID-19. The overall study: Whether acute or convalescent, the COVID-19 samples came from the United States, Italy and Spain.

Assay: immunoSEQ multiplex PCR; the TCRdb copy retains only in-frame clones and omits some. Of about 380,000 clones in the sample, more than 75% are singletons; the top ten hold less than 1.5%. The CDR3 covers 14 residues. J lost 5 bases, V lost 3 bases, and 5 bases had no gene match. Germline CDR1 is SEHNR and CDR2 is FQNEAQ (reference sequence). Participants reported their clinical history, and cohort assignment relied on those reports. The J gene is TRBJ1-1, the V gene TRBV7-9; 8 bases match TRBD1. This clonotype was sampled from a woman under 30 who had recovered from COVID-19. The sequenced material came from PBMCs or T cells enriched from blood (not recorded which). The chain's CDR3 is CASSLYRGRTEAFF. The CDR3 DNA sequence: TGTGCCAGCAGCTTGTACAGGGGGAGGACTGAAGCTTTCTTT.